The 20 T cell receptor beta chains below all came from one sample that was sequenced in a study of radiotherapy plus CTLA-4 blockade in lung cancer. The protocol was immunoSEQ multiplex PCR, while the TCRdb copy is restricted to in-frame clones and leaves out a portion. The sample has 90,000 or so clones, 80% to 90% seen once; the top ten hold 0.84%. The material was peripheral blood, obtained from a patient treated with radiotherapy plus ipilimumab. The receptor source for this set is a human donor with non-small cell lung cancer who had stable disease on radiotherapy plus ipilimumab.

This clone showed up just a few times. J is TRBJ1-5 and V is TRBV11-2, with D hard to call. In germline, CDR1 is SGHAT, CDR2 FQNNGV. Trimming took off 1 base at V and 3 bases at J, with 10 bases between the two ends. CDR3 length: 15 amino acids. The chain's CDR3 is CASSLGAGFNQPQHF. For the CDR3, the DNA is TGTGCCAGCAGCTTAGGGGCAGGCTTCAATCAGCCCCAGCATTTT.

This clone has only one observation. V usage is TRBV19 and J usage is TRBJ2-2; TRBD1 aligns across 8 bases. CDR1 is LNHDA, CDR2 SQIVND, per germline (reference sequence). This CDR3 contains 14 residues. V lost 10 bases, J lost 2 bases, and 6 bases stayed unmatched. The CDR3 reads CATLDRVNTGELFF. The CDR3 coding sequence is TGTGCCACCCTGGACAGGGTTAACACCGGGGAGCTGTTTTTT.

The chain carries TRBV9 and TRBJ1-4, with D possibly TRBD1 on 5 matching bases. CDR3 size: 16 residues. The V and J ends lost 1 base and 5 bases respectively, with 15 bases between them. Germline values: CDR1 SGDLS, CDR2 YYNGEE. CDR3 coding DNA: TGTGCCAGCAGCGTATCCGGGGCCCTCGGCAATGAAAAACTGTTTTTT. Its protein is CASSVSGALGNEKLFF.

The chain carries TRBV5-1 and TRBJ1-1; D possibly corresponds to TRBD1 (6 bases). CDR1 and CDR2 from the germline V gene are SGHRS and YFSETQ. The CDR3 extends over 15 amino acids. V lost 3 bases and J 1 base, leaving 13 bases between the germline ends. The CDR3 DNA reads as TGCGCCAGCAGCTCAGCAGGGGCTCGGAACACTGAAGCTTTCTTT. The encoded protein is CASSSAGARNTEAFF.

The V and J genes are TRBV28 and TRBJ2-7; a possible D gene is TRBD2 (5 bases). Germline V gene lookup returns CDR1 MDHEN and CDR2 SYDVKM. This CDR3 has 15 residues. V lost 5 bases to trimming and J lost 3 bases, with 17 bases between them. CDR3 amino acids: CASSAGSFGNYEQYF. The CDR3 DNA reads TGTGCCAGCAGTGCCGGGTCTTTCGGGAACTACGAGCAGTACTTC.

The V and J genes are TRBV30 and TRBJ2-1; D unclear. This CDR3 is 15 amino acids long. Germline CDR1 reads GTSNPN; CDR2 reads SVGIG (reference sequence). V lost 1 base and J lost 2, with 12 bases in between. CDR3 protein: CAWSGRAPAYNEQFF. CDR3 DNA sequence: TGTGCCTGGAGTGGCCGGGCCCCTGCCTACAATGAGCAGTTCTTC.

The CDR3 loop reads CARNSWDRPPDTQYF. The CDR3 region has the DNA TGTGCCAGAAATTCTTGGGACAGGCCCCCAGATACGCAGTATTTT. The chain is built from TRBV2 and TRBJ2-3, with TRBD1 matching over 8 bases. This CDR3 is 15 amino acids long. With 9 bases clipped from V and 4 bases from J, the junction kept 12 bases outside the gene matches. Germline V gene data show CDR1 as SNHLY and CDR2 as FYNNEI.

The chain joins TRBV2 to TRBJ2-1, with 11 bases matching TRBD2. The germline V gene encodes CDR1 SNHLY and CDR2 FYNNEI. The junction had 13 bases not matched to a gene; V was cut back by 9 bases and J by 9 bases. CDR3 length: 15 residues. The CDR3 loop is CARPLAGGPFGEQFF. Written as DNA, the CDR3 is TGTGCCAGGCCATTAGCGGGGGGGCCTTTCGGTGAGCAGTTCTTC.

The V call is TRBV7-2, the J call TRBJ2-2, with TRBD2 matching over 11 bases. From germline, CDR1 is SGHTA and CDR2 FQGNSA. The CDR3 loop spans 16 amino acids. The junction had 5 bases not matched to a gene; V was cut back by 6 bases and J by 2 bases. The chain's CDR3 is CASRGGLADNTGELFF. DNA of the CDR3: TGTGCCAGCAGGGGGGGACTAGCGGATAACACCGGGGAGCTGTTTTTT.

Concerning this clone: Other DNA sequences in this specimen translate into the identical CDR3. This chain uses TRBV28 with TRBJ1-1; 7 nucleotides match TRBD1. Trimming cost V 2 bases and J 2 bases; bases outside gene matches: 5. Germline-derived CDR1 and CDR2 are MDHEN and SYDVKM. This CDR3 is built from 15 residues. The CDR3, as DNA: TGTGCCAGCAGTTTAGCAGGGGGTTTAAACACTGAAGCTTTCTTT. Translation gives CASSLAGGLNTEAFF.

The chain couples TRBV5-1 to TRBJ2-3; weak D call: TRBD2 (5 bases). The CDR3 totals 12 residues. Germline V lookup: CDR1 SGHRS, CDR2 YFSETQ. The V end lost 0 bases, the J end lost 6 bases, and 5 bases lay between the germline ends. The CDR3 DNA reads as TGCGCCAGCAGCTTGGGGAGGGATACGCAGTATTTT. It specifies CASSLGRDTQYF.

The sample holds one count of this clone. V is TRBV5-6 and J is TRBJ2-6, with D uncertain. V was shortened by 2 bases and J by 1 base, with 10 bases between the two germline ends. Germline CDR1 is SGHDT and CDR2 is YYEEEE. The CDR3 is 16 residues long. The CDR3 DNA follows: TGTGCCAGCAGCTTTCCGGTCTTATCTGGGGCCAACGTCCTGACTTTC. It translates to CASSFPVLSGANVLTF.

In this sample, this clone turned up once. This sequence joins TRBV27 and TRBJ2-3; D unresolved. Germline assignment: CDR1 MNHEY and CDR2 SMNVEV (reference sequence). CDR3 length equals 15 residues. Trimming pared 2 bases from V and 2 bases from J, leaving 11 bases between. The CDR3 nucleotides are TGTGCCAGCAGTTTAGTGCGTGGACCCACAGATACGCAGTATTTT. It encodes CASSLVRGPTDTQYF.

This chain links TRBV19 with TRBJ1-5; 8 bases match TRBD1. The V and J ends lost 6 bases and 9 bases, in that order; junction bases with no gene match: 4. The CDR3 is 12 residues long. Germline V gene lookup returns CDR1 LNHDA and CDR2 SQIVND (reference sequence). CDR3 amino acids: CASSARGRPQHF. The CDR3, as DNA: TGTGCCAGTAGCGCCAGGGGGCGGCCCCAGCATTTT.

The rearrangement joins TRBV19 to TRBJ2-2; 7 nucleotides line up with TRBD1. The CDR3 loop spans 16 amino acids. Germline V gene data show CDR1 as LNHDA and CDR2 as SQIVND (reference sequence). V shed 7 bases, J shed 3 bases, and the junction held 11 bases outside the gene matches. The CDR3, as DNA: TGTGCCAGTATAGGGGGCCGGGACAGCCACACCGGGGAGCTGTTTTTT. Amino acids: CASIGGRDSHTGELFF.

Regarding this clone: This sample includes further DNA sequences coding for the same CDR3. V is TRBV29-1 and J is TRBJ2-2, with D perhaps matching TRBD1 or TRBD2 (5 bases each). Germline-derived CDR1 and CDR2 are SQVTM and ANQGSEA. V was cut by 3 bases and J by 1 base, with 6 bases left in between. The CDR3 sequence is 13 residues long. Here the CDR3 DNA reads TGCAGCGTTGATGGGGGGAACACCGGGGAGCTGTTTTTT. This codes for CSVDGGNTGELFF.

The chain couples TRBV28 to TRBJ1-4; TRBD1 aligns across 7 bases. The CDR3 consists of 16 residues. V gave up 2 bases and J gave up 7 bases; unmatched junction bases: 10. The germline gives CDR1 MDHEN, CDR2 SYDVKM. The DNA of the CDR3 is TGTGCCAGCAGTTTAACGGGGGGACAGAGAATTGAAAAACTGTTTTTT. Translated: CASSLTGGQRIEKLFF.

Regarding this clone: At one boundary the junction diverges from the germline segment, which might be a read error. This rearrangement joins TRBV5-6 to TRBJ2-1; 10 bases agree with TRBD2. The germline CDR1 and CDR2 sequences are SGHDT and YYEEEE. This CDR3 is 16 amino acids long. CDR3 in amino acids: CASSILAGEIYSEQFF. CDR3 DNA sequence: TGTGCCAGCAGCATTCTAGCGGGGGAGATCTACAGTGAGCAGTTCTTC.

This clone has just a few counts. The V gene is TRBV5-8, the J gene TRBJ2-7; 8 bases map to TRBD2. The CDR3 runs 13 residues. Per germline, CDR1 SGHTS and CDR2 YDEGEE. The ends lost 5 bases at V and 3 bases at J; junction bases unmatched: 4. The CDR3 DNA sequence: TGTGCCAGCAGGGGACTAGGGAACTACGAGCAGTACTTC. This encodes CASRGLGNYEQYF.

The chain employs TRBV11-2 and TRBJ2-1; D is perhaps TRBD1 (6 bases). The CDR3 is made up of 15 amino acids. Trimming cost V 4 bases and J 8 bases, with 18 bases left between them. Germline V gene data show CDR1 as SGHAT and CDR2 as FQNNGV. The CDR3 region is CASSSRDTLMDEQFF. DNA of the CDR3: TGTGCCAGCAGCTCACGGGACACTCTAATGGATGAGCAGTTCTTC.